The clone carrying this TCR beta chain was counted only a few times. The Seattle patients, enrolled during active infection, were followed longitudinally. The data are from a study of blood T cell repertoires in COVID-19. Study as a whole: Both acute and convalescent COVID-19 samples were obtained from the United States, Italy and Spain. Nucleic acid was either cDNA or gDNA, and it came from T cells, B-cell-depleted T cells, or PBMCs.

The authors' processing: Researchers report that nucleated cell counts were estimated from reference gene primer amplification. Generated by immunoSEQ multiplex PCR, the TCRdb table keeps only in-frame clones and is missing some. V, J and clone size are taken as reported in that table, and D and trimming were inferred from the DNA itself. The sample lists 250,000 to 350,000 clones; less than 85% were seen once. Sequenced input: peripheral blood. The receptor was derived from a human donor with COVID-19, enrolled during active disease. The donor label of this sample is uncertain.

In DNA, the CDR3 is TGCGCCAGCAGCTACGACCAGACAGAGCCTGGAAACACCATATATTTT. The encoded protein is CASSYDQTEPGNTIYF. The rearrangement uses TRBV5-1 and TRBJ1-3, with D tentatively TRBD1 (5 bases). CDR1 is SGHRS and CDR2 is YFSETQ in the germline V gene. This CDR3 comprises 16 residues. V dropped 3 bases and J dropped 2 bases, with 15 bases sitting between them.